This is a list of T cell receptor beta chains from one sample in a study of T-cell reconstitution after alpha-beta-depleted transplantation in children. TCRdb re-called the PCR reads with MiXCR, one entry per CDR3 protein. This sample carries a few hundred thousand distinct CDR3 sequences, around 13% of them seen once, and the ten largest clones take around 2.2%. Sequenced here: PBMCs, mostly from graft donor cells, sampled 360 days after TCRalphabeta/CD19-depleted stem cell transplant. Receptors originate from a male patient younger than 18 who had a stem cell transplant for acute myeloid leukemia, so the T cells may come from the graft donor. The CDR3 runs from the conserved cysteine through the conserved F or W. The D gene is left open where the match is weak. Only some rows state a clone size, as once, few, many or a class for expanded clones.

CDR3 protein: CASSHSLEQYF
CDR3 DNA: TGTGCCAGCAGCCACTCTCTCGAGCAGTACTTC
clone size: few
V gene: TRBV7-2
J gene: TRBJ2-7
D gene: NA

CDR3 protein: CASSQLGGSEAFF
CDR3 DNA: TGTGCCAGCAGCCAACTGGGGGGCAGTGAAGCTTTCTTT
clone size: NA
V gene: TRBV14
J gene: TRBJ1-1
D gene: NA

CDR3 protein: CASSQDSRLALYNEQFF
CDR3 DNA: TGCGCCAGCAGCCAAGATTCAAGACTAGCGCTCTACAATGAGCAGTTCTTC
clone size: NA
V gene: TRBV4-3
J gene: TRBJ2-1
D gene: TRBD2

CDR3 protein: CASGFPGQKYNEQFF
CDR3 DNA: TGTGCTAGTGGTTTCCCGGGACAGAAATACAATGAGCAGTTCTTC
clone size: few
V gene: TRBV12-5
J gene: TRBJ2-1
D gene: TRBD1

CDR3 protein: CASILAGGEYNEQFF
CDR3 DNA: TGTGCCAGCATCCTAGCGGGAGGGGAATACAATGAGCAGTTCTTC
clone size: few
V gene: TRBV12-3/TRBV12-4
J gene: TRBJ2-1
D gene: TRBD2

CDR3 protein: CASSAFRLAGPFEQYF
CDR3 DNA: TGTGCCAGCAGCGCCTTTCGACTAGCGGGTCCCTTCGAGCAGTACTTC
clone size: few
V gene: TRBV11-2
J gene: TRBJ2-7
D gene: TRBD2

CDR3 protein: CAISLGGPGQETQYF
CDR3 DNA: TGTGCCATCAGTCTTGGGGGGCCTGGACAAGAGACCCAGTACTTC
clone size: NA
V gene: TRBV10-3
J gene: TRBJ2-5
D gene: NA

CDR3 protein: CASSVTSGGYNEQFF
CDR3 DNA: TGTGCCAGCAGCGTAACTAGCGGGGGCTACAATGAGCAGTTCTTC
clone size: NA
V gene: TRBV7-3
J gene: TRBJ2-1
D gene: TRBD2

CDR3 protein: CASSPWSSGANVLTF
CDR3 DNA: TGTGCCAGCAGCCCCTGGAGCTCTGGGGCCAACGTCCTGACTTTC
clone size: NA
V gene: TRBV27
J gene: TRBJ2-6
D gene: NA

CDR3 protein: CASNLRLAGAGTGELFF
CDR3 DNA: TGTGCCAGCAATCTAAGACTAGCGGGAGCCGGCACCGGGGAGCTGTTTTTT
clone size: NA
V gene: TRBV6-1
J gene: TRBJ2-2
D gene: TRBD2

CDR3 protein: CAWSEANTGELFF
CDR3 DNA: TGTGCCTGGAGCGAGGCCAACACCGGGGAGCTGTTTTTT
clone size: many
V gene: TRBV30
J gene: TRBJ2-2
D gene: NA

CDR3 protein: CASSLHGGRVVTGELFF
CDR3 DNA: TGTGCCAGCAGCTTACACGGCGGGAGAGTCGTCACCGGGGAGCTGTTTTTT
clone size: few
V gene: TRBV7-2
J gene: TRBJ2-2
D gene: TRBD2

CDR3 protein: CARNRVTYEQYF
CDR3 DNA: TGTGCCCGTAACAGGGTAACCTACGAGCAGTACTTC
clone size: few
V gene: TRBV19
J gene: TRBJ2-7
D gene: NA

CDR3 protein: CASSQDRKGAGRAGELFF
CDR3 DNA: TGCGCCAGCAGCCAAGATCGGAAGGGGGCGGGTAGGGCCGGGGAGCTGTTTTTT
clone size: NA
V gene: TRBV4-3
J gene: TRBJ2-2
D gene: TRBD1

CDR3 protein: CASRPYSGRADEQYF
CDR3 DNA: TGTGCCAGCAGGCCTTATAGCGGGAGGGCGGACGAGCAGTACTTC
clone size: few
V gene: TRBV28
J gene: TRBJ2-7
D gene: TRBD2

CDR3 protein: CASSLVRAGGTYNEQFF
CDR3 DNA: TGTGCCAGCAGCTTAGTAAGGGCGGGCGGGACCTACAATGAGCAGTTCTTC
clone size: NA
V gene: TRBV7-6
J gene: TRBJ2-1
D gene: NA

CDR3 protein: CAWSTPGATDTQYF
CDR3 DNA: TGTGCCTGGAGCACTCCGGGGGCAACAGATACGCAGTATTTT
clone size: NA
V gene: TRBV30
J gene: TRBJ2-3
D gene: NA

CDR3 protein: CSANRGSPRAETQYF
CDR3 DNA: TGCAGTGCTAATCGCGGCTCCCCGCGTGCAGAGACCCAGTACTTC
clone size: few
V gene: TRBV20-1
J gene: TRBJ2-5
D gene: NA

CDR3 protein: CASSPVSGRSHEQYF
CDR3 DNA: TGTGCCAGCTCACCGGTTAGCGGGAGGTCCCACGAGCAGTACTTC
clone size: NA
V gene: TRBV18
J gene: TRBJ2-7
D gene: TRBD2

CDR3 protein: CASSPDGGYTF
CDR3 DNA: TGTGCCAGCAGCCCAGACGGTGGCTACACCTTC
clone size: NA
V gene: TRBV28
J gene: TRBJ1-2
D gene: NA

CDR3 protein: CSARGPAHNEQFF
CDR3 DNA: TGCAGTGCTAGGGGTCCGGCCCACAATGAGCAGTTCTTC
clone size: many
V gene: TRBV20-1
J gene: TRBJ2-1
D gene: NA

CDR3 protein: CASSQEWPTEQFF
CDR3 DNA: TGCGCCAGCAGCCAAGAATGGCCCACGGAGCAGTTCTTC
clone size: NA
V gene: TRBV4-3
J gene: TRBJ2-1
D gene: NA

CDR3 protein: CASSQDSLNNEQFF
CDR3 DNA: TGCGCCAGCAGCCAAGATTCCCTAAACAATGAGCAGTTCTTC
clone size: NA
V gene: TRBV4-1
J gene: TRBJ2-1
D gene: NA